The clone carrying this TCR beta chain appeared a few times. The target antigen is unknown. This sample was included in a study of T-cell memory formation after mild COVID-19. Study findings and constraints: Researchers could not confirm that second-wave clones peaking on day 37 targeted SARS-CoV-2. Clones contracting across day 15 to 85 had a balanced CD4/CD8 profile; later expanding clones leaned CD4+.

5'RACE, which relied on constant-segment primers, yielded TCR alpha and TCR beta cDNA libraries carrying sample barcodes and UMIs. TCRdb re-analysed the 5' RACE reads in MiXCR, keeping a single row per CDR3 protein. The repertoire includes around 340,000 distinct CDR3 sequences, about an eighth of them detected once, and about a fifth sits in the top ten. Between the trimmed V and J ends, which lost 1 base and 2 bases, there was a span of 9 bases. This CDR3 region has 15 residues. Germline loops: CDR1 MGHRA, CDR2 YSYEKL. The sequence was obtained from a man in his late teens or twenties who had mild COVID-19 (a few samples of this study predate the infection). Cell type and time point are not known. Sample: PBMCs or a T cell subset sorted from them (not recorded which). The J gene is TRBJ2-1, the V gene TRBV4-1; D perhaps matches TRBD2 (6 bases). The CDR3 protein is CASSQAGVPYNEQFF. The CDR3 bases are TGCGCCAGCAGCCAAGCGGGGGTTCCCTACAATGAGCAGTTCTTC.